This TCR beta chain was profiled in a study of EBV T-cell therapy then PD-1 blockade in nasopharyngeal carcinoma. The CDR3 contains 14 residues. Trimming took 6 bases from V and 3 from J; bases not matched to a gene: 8. CDR1 and CDR2 (germline): MNHEY, SVGAGI. As to treatment: AdE1-LMPpoly-expanded autologous EBV-specific T-cell therapy followed by anti-PD-1 nivolumab. A note on this clone: Its target is unknown.

Profiled with immunoSEQ multiplex PCR; TCRdb holds only in-frame clones, not every one. The data show about 20,000 clones, 82% seen once. This clonotype was obtained from a man aged 40-55 years with nasopharyngeal carcinoma. This material consisted of CD8+ T cells from blood, taken at day -245 from a patient whose treatment included autologous EBV-specific T cells and nivolumab. The V and J genes are TRBV6-5 and TRBJ2-7; 7 bases align to TRBD2. The chain's CDR3 is CASRDTSVSYEQYF. The DNA of the CDR3 is TGTGCCAGCAGAGACACTAGCGTTAGCTACGAGCAGTACTTC.